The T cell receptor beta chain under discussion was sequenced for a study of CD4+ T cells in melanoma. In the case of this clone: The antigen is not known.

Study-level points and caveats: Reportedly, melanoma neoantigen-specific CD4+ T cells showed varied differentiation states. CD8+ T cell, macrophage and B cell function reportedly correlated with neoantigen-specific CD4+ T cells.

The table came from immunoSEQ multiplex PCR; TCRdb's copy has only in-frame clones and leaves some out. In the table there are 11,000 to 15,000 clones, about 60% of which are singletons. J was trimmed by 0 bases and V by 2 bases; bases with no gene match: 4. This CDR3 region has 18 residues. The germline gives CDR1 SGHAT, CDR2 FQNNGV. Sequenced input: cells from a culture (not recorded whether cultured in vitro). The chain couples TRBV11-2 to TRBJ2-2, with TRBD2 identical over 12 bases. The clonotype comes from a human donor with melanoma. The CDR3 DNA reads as TGTGCCAGCAGCTTAAGGCTAGCGGGGGGGACGAACACCGGGGAGCTGTTTTTT. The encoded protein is CASSLRLAGGTNTGELFF.